This is a list of T cell receptor beta chains from one sample in a study of shared clonotypes between healthy human individuals. Data came from immunoSEQ multiplex PCR; TCRdb stores just in-frame clones and leaves some out. The sample includes hundreds of thousands of clones, around 96% of them seen just once. Sequenced input: memory CD8+ T cells sorted from blood. The receptors here all came from a man in his thirties or forties in good health. Both conserved end residues are part of each CDR3. Each record gives: clone size, V gene, D gene, J gene, CDR3 DNA, CDR3 protein. A D gene is named only where the DNA matches it firmly. A clone size is listed for some rows: how often the clone was seen (once, few, many), or a class if it is expanded.

abundance: .; v_gene: TRBV20-1; d_gene: .; j_gene: TRBJ2-5; CDR3nt: TGCAGTGCTAGTGAGACCCAGTACTTC; CDR3aa: CSASETQYF
abundance: .; v_gene: TRBV6-5; d_gene: .; j_gene: TRBJ1-5; CDR3nt: TGTGCCAGCAGTTTCAGGGGTAATCAGCCCCAGCATTTT; CDR3aa: CASSFRGNQPQHF
abundance: .; v_gene: TRBV7-8; d_gene: .; j_gene: TRBJ2-1; CDR3nt: TGTGCCAGCAGCTTAGGGGGGCGGGAGAGGATTGAGCAGTTCTTC; CDR3aa: CASSLGGRERIEQFF
abundance: once; v_gene: TRBV15; d_gene: TRBD1; j_gene: TRBJ1-5; CDR3nt: TGTGCCACCAGCAGAGGGTGGCAGGGACAGCAGCCCCAGCATTTT; CDR3aa: CATSRGWQGQQPQHF
abundance: .; v_gene: TRBV5-1; d_gene: TRBD2; j_gene: TRBJ2-7; CDR3nt: TGCGCCAGCAGCTTGGGACTAGCGGACAGCTCCTACGAGCAGTACTTC; CDR3aa: CASSLGLADSSYEQYF
abundance: once; v_gene: TRBV10-3; d_gene: TRBD2; j_gene: TRBJ2-3; CDR3nt: TGTGCCATCAGTGGCGGAGCGGGAGCACGCACAGATACGCAGTATTTT; CDR3aa: CAISGGAGARTDTQYF
abundance: .; v_gene: TRBV6-1; d_gene: TRBD1; j_gene: TRBJ1-2; CDR3nt: TGTGCCAGCAGTGAAGGGACAGGGACCAACTATGGCTACACCTTC; CDR3aa: CASSEGTGTNYGYTF
abundance: once; v_gene: TRBV9; d_gene: .; j_gene: TRBJ2-5; CDR3nt: TGTGCCAGCAGCGTAGCGGGGGAAAAGGTGGAGACCCAGTACTTC; CDR3aa: CASSVAGEKVETQYF
abundance: once; v_gene: TRBV10-3; d_gene: .; j_gene: TRBJ2-7; CDR3nt: TGTGCCATCACCGACGGGAGCTCCTACGAGCAGTACTTC; CDR3aa: CAITDGSSYEQYF
abundance: .; v_gene: TRBV18; d_gene: TRBD2; j_gene: TRBJ2-7; CDR3nt: TGTGCCAGCTCTCACTGGACTAGCGGGAGGGGCGAGCAGTACTTC; CDR3aa: CASSHWTSGRGEQYF
abundance: .; v_gene: TRBV5-1; d_gene: TRBD2; j_gene: TRBJ2-7; CDR3nt: TGCGCCAGCAGCTTGGCACCCACTAGCGGTGGTGTGCAGTACTTC; CDR3aa: CASSLAPTSGGVQYF
abundance: once; v_gene: TRBV29-1; d_gene: .; j_gene: TRBJ1-2; CDR3nt: TGCAGCGTAGACAAAAACTATGGCTACACCTTC; CDR3aa: CSVDKNYGYTF
abundance: .; v_gene: TRBV14; d_gene: TRBD2; j_gene: TRBJ2-2; CDR3nt: TGTGCCAGCAGCCAAGAACCCAGCGGGAGGGCCGGGGAGCTGTTTTTT; CDR3aa: CASSQEPSGRAGELFF
abundance: once; v_gene: TRBV7-8; d_gene: .; j_gene: TRBJ1-3; CDR3nt: TGTGCCAGCAGCCCCCCCAGGAGGGGAGACTCTGGAAACACCATATATTTT; CDR3aa: CASSPPRRGDSGNTIYF
abundance: .; v_gene: TRBV28; d_gene: .; j_gene: TRBJ1-1; CDR3nt: TGTGCCAGCAGTTTAGACAGAGCTAGCACTGAAGCTTTCTTT; CDR3aa: CASSLDRASTEAFF